The present TCR beta chain was sequenced within a study of Ad26.COV2.S vaccination and SARS-CoV-2 variants. General observations from the study: Whether participants received vaccine or placebo, their non-spike TCR breadth was similar. The TCR-based breadth and depth measures might underestimate overall T cell responses. Those who received the vaccine showed greater spike-specific TCR breadth than those given placebo. Spike-specific responses of CD8+ and CD4+ T cells were reported to display substantial breadth after vaccination.

Method: immunoSEQ multiplex PCR; TCRdb's copy keeps in-frame clones and lacks some. The sample includes around 350,000 clones, about 91% of them seen just once. Germline values: CDR1 MGHDK, CDR2 SYGVNS. The CDR3 has 14 amino acids. Trimming took off 1 base at V and 10 bases at J, with 14 bases between the two ends. Points on this clone: Its antigen is currently unknown.

The input for sequencing was peripheral blood, taken after recovery from COVID-19. The clonotype was recovered from a human donor who had recovered from COVID-19. The chain combines TRBV25-1 with TRBJ2-1; tentatively, D is TRBD1 (5 bases). CDR3 nucleotides: TGTGCCAGCAGTGAATTCCTTGCAGGGCGCGAGCAGTTCTTC. It codes for CASSEFLAGREQFF.